The 29 T cell receptor beta chains in this list originate from one sample, sequenced in a study of lymphopenia after photon versus proton radiotherapy. Libraries were prepared by immunoSEQ multiplex PCR; TCRdb keeps only in-frame clonotypes and omits some of them. Among more than 70,000 clones listed, more than 70% were seen once. Here the sequenced sample was peripheral blood, taken from a patient treated with proton-based radiotherapy. The receptors stem from a man aged 55 to 70 with pancreatic cancer.

The rearrangement joins TRBV18 to TRBJ1-1; no firm D call. V gave up 3 bases and J gave up 3 bases, with 11 bases separating them. This CDR3 comprises 14 residues. Germline CDR1 KGHSH, CDR2 LQKENI. CDR3 sequence (DNA): TGTGCCAGCTCACCCCGGACGAAAGACACTGAAGCTTTCTTT. Its translation is CASSPRTKDTEAFF.

The count of this clone is one. This chain uses TRBV5-5 with TRBJ1-5; 8 positions agree with TRBD1. Germline lookup yields CDR1 SGHKS and CDR2 YYEKEE (reference sequence). Germline trimming cut 4 bases from V and 0 bases from J; bases unmatched to any gene: 9. This CDR3 contains 17 residues. The CDR3 sequence is CASSPGQGTYSNQPQHF. In DNA form, the CDR3 reads TGTGCCAGCAGCCCAGGACAGGGAACCTATAGCAATCAGCCCCAGCATTTT.

The gene calls are TRBV5-6 and TRBJ2-7, with a weak D call TRBD1 (6 bases). Trimming pared 0 bases from V and 0 bases from J, leaving 13 bases between. CDR1 SGHDT and CDR2 YYEEEE come from the germline V gene. The CDR3 spans 16 residues. The CDR3 protein is CASSLDHRTASYEQYF. The CDR3 DNA follows: TGTGCCAGCAGCTTGGATCATAGGACAGCCTCCTACGAGCAGTACTTC.

The rearrangement joins TRBV28 to TRBJ2-5; 14 nucleotides align to TRBD2. Germline values: CDR1 MDHEN, CDR2 SYDVKM. There are 19 residues in the CDR3. The V and J ends lost 2 bases and 2 bases, in that order; junction bases with no gene match: 10. The CDR3 sequence: CASSLGGTSGSRRQETQYF. In DNA, the CDR3 is TGTGCCAGCAGTTTAGGTGGGACTAGCGGGAGTAGGCGGCAAGAGACCCAGTACTTC.

The genes are TRBV30 and TRBJ2-3; 7 bases line up with TRBD2. This CDR3 comprises 14 residues. In germline, CDR1 is GTSNPN, CDR2 SVGIG (reference sequence). Trimming at V came to 2 bases and at J to 6 bases, leaving 8 bases not matched to a gene. This chain's CDR3 is CAWSIVSGLDTQYF. The CDR3 DNA reads TGTGCCTGGAGTATAGTTAGCGGGCTGGATACGCAGTATTTT.

The chain joins TRBV7-2 to TRBJ2-7; tentative D call: TRBD2 (6 bases). The ends were cut back, 1 base at V and 2 bases at J, with 12 bases in the middle. CDR1 is SGHTA and CDR2 is FQGNSA in the germline V gene. The CDR3 consists of 15 residues. The DNA of the CDR3 is TGTGCCAGCAGCTTAGGAGGCGGCGGGACCTACGAGCAGTACTTC. This encodes CASSLGGGGTYEQYF.

This chain links TRBV7-2 with TRBJ2-1; 12 bases are shared with TRBD2. The CDR3 is made up of 15 amino acids. With 6 bases clipped from V and 5 bases from J, the junction kept 5 bases outside the gene matches. Germline assignment: CDR1 SGHTA and CDR2 FQGNSA. As DNA, the CDR3 is TGTGCCAGCAGTTCGACTAGCGGGAGTCACAATGAGCAGTTCTTC. Its translation: CASSSTSGSHNEQFF.

This sequence joins TRBV11-2 and TRBJ2-7, with 7 bases matching TRBD2. Per the germline V gene, CDR1 is SGHAT and CDR2 is FQNNGV. Trimming removed 5 bases from V and 2 bases from J; junction bases left unmatched: 12. This CDR3 has 16 amino acids. As DNA, the CDR3 is TGTGCCAGCAGCCGCGGGGGTTCGGGCAGCACCTACGAGCAGTACTTC. It codes for CASSRGGSGSTYEQYF.

V usage is TRBV30 and J usage is TRBJ2-7, with 9 bases aligning to TRBD1. Germline loops: CDR1 GTSNPN, CDR2 SVGIG (reference sequence). The J segment lost 9 bases and the V segment lost 1 base, leaving 4 bases of the junction unmatched. The CDR3 length is 12 residues. CDR3 residues: CAWSGQGERQYF. DNA for the CDR3: TGTGCCTGGAGTGGACAGGGGGAAAGGCAGTACTTC.

The V and J genes are TRBV6-1 and TRBJ2-7, with a weak D call TRBD2 (5 bases). The CDR3 runs to 14 residues. The ends were cut back, 6 bases at V and 6 bases at J, with 18 bases in the middle. Germline values: CDR1 MNHNS, CDR2 SASEGT. The DNA of the CDR3 is TGTGCCAGCAGGGACCGGGATGCGCCGGTCGAGCAGTACTTC. Its protein is CASRDRDAPVEQYF.

The V gene is TRBV7-9, the J gene TRBJ2-2, with 10 bases that match TRBD2. The CDR3 spans 16 residues. From germline, CDR1 is SEHNR and CDR2 FQNEAQ (reference sequence). V dropped 5 bases and J dropped 5; count of bases not matched to a gene: 8. CDR3 sequence reads: CASSPLAGGVTGELFF. The DNA of the CDR3 is TGTGCCAGCAGCCCGTTAGCGGGAGGTGTGACCGGGGAGCTGTTTTTT.

This chain links TRBV27 with TRBJ2-1, with 14 bases that match TRBD2. The CDR3 has 17 residues. V shed 5 bases and J 4 bases; nucleotides not matched to a gene: 7. Germline lookup yields CDR1 MNHEY and CDR2 SMNVEV (reference sequence). The CDR3 is CASSPRLAGGRYNEQFF. The CDR3 bases are TGTGCCAGCAGTCCGCGACTAGCGGGAGGGAGGTACAATGAGCAGTTCTTC.

The chain carries TRBV11-2 and TRBJ2-7; D perhaps matches TRBD1 (5 bases). V was pared by 7 bases and J by 7 bases, with 20 bases between. The CDR3 sequence is 14 residues long. From germline, CDR1 is SGHAT and CDR2 FQNNGV. The CDR3 reads CASTGPGLAREQYF. For the CDR3, the DNA is TGTGCCAGCACAGGGCCGGGCCTCGCGAGGGAGCAGTACTTC.

This chain uses TRBV30 with TRBJ2-7; 9 nucleotides line up with TRBD1. Germline V CDR1 and CDR2: GTSNPN, SVGIG (reference sequence). Losses at the gene ends were 3 bases for V and 2 bases for J; bases not matched to a gene: 14. The CDR3 has 17 amino acids. DNA for the CDR3: TGTGCCTGGAGCCTCGGGACCGGGACAGGGTACACCTACGAGCAGTACTTC. This codes for CAWSLGTGTGYTYEQYF.

V usage is TRBV10-3 and J usage is TRBJ2-7, with 7 nucleotides matching TRBD1. V lost 8 bases, J lost 7 bases, and 14 bases stayed unmatched. CDR1 is ENHRY, CDR2 SYGVKD, per germline. The CDR3 is made up of 14 amino acids. CDR3 coding DNA: TGTGCCATCCATGGAACCGGGACAGCGCGGGAGCAGTACTTC. It specifies CAIHGTGTAREQYF.

The chain carries TRBV4-2 and TRBJ2-7; 12 nucleotides agree with TRBD2. This CDR3 region has 15 residues. The junction had 8 bases not matched to a gene; V was cut back by 4 bases and J by 7 bases. Germline CDR1 LGHNA, CDR2 YNFKEQ. The CDR3 is CASSLRLAGEGEQYF. CDR3 DNA sequence: TGTGCCAGCAGCCTCCGACTAGCGGGAGAGGGGGAGCAGTACTTC.

This clone was picked up a small number of times. The gene calls are TRBV28 and TRBJ2-5, with D perhaps TRBD1 or TRBD2 (5 bases each). The V end was cut by 3 bases, the J end by 4 bases, with 15 bases between. The CDR3 is made up of 15 amino acids. In germline, CDR1 is MDHEN, CDR2 SYDVKM. CDR3: CASSLEVRERETQYF. The CDR3 DNA is TGTGCCAGCAGTTTGGAGGTCAGGGAACGAGAGACCCAGTACTTC.

V and J are TRBV19 and TRBJ2-1; a weak D match, TRBD2 (5 bases). The CDR3 has 13 amino acids. V was pared by 7 bases and J by 8 bases, with 15 bases between. Germline-derived CDR1 and CDR2 are LNHDA and SQIVND (reference sequence). CDR3: CASTLGRRDEQFF. The CDR3 region has the DNA TGTGCCAGTACCCTAGGTCGGCGGGATGAGCAGTTCTTC.

This clone was seen more than once but under ten times. The rearrangement uses TRBV6-1 and TRBJ2-7, with a weak D call TRBD1 (6 bases). The CDR3 totals 15 residues. V was clipped by 2 bases and J by 4 bases, with 15 bases between them. From germline, CDR1 is MNHNS and CDR2 SASEGT. The CDR3, as DNA: TGTGCCAGCAGTGAAAACTCAGGGACACTTTACGAGCAGTACTTC. It codes for CASSENSGTLYEQYF.

This chain connects TRBV30 to TRBJ1-4; 9 nucleotides agree with TRBD1. V trimming: 2 bases; J trimming: 5 bases; junction bases outside the gene matches: 6. Germline loops: CDR1 GTSNPN, CDR2 SVGIG (reference sequence). The CDR3 consists of 15 residues. The CDR3 spells CAWSLFGQGNEKLFF. The DNA for the CDR3 is TGTGCCTGGAGTCTTTTCGGACAGGGGAATGAAAAACTGTTTTTT.

Only one count was recorded for this clone. The V and J genes are TRBV28 and TRBJ2-2; D is ambiguous. The CDR3 has 15 residues. The V gene's germline CDR1 is MDHEN and CDR2 SYDVKM. Trimming stripped 3 bases from V and 0 bases from J, with 8 bases between. The DNA of the CDR3 is TGTGCCAGCAGTTTTGGTGGGACGAACACCGGGGAGCTGTTTTTT. Translated, it gives CASSFGGTNTGELFF.

The V call is TRBV15, the J call TRBJ2-7; D not resolved. Looked up from germline, CDR1 is LNHNV and CDR2 is YYDKDF (reference sequence). V lost 3 bases to trimming and J lost 4 bases, with 7 bases between them. This CDR3 contains 12 residues. CDR3 coding DNA: TGTGCCACCAGCAGCAGCCTGTACGAGCAGTACTTC. Translating gives CATSSSLYEQYF. The full variable domain, in which reference TRBV15 and TRBJ2-7 provide the parts outside the CDR3, is DAMVIQNPRYQVTQFGKPVTLSCSQTLNHNVMYWYQQKSSQAPKLLFHYYDKDFNNEADTPDNFQSRRPNTSFCFLDIRSPGLGDTAMYLCATSSSLYEQYFGPGTRLTVT.

The chain has TRBV28 and TRBJ1-4, with 12 bases lining up with TRBD1. Germline V lookup: CDR1 MDHEN, CDR2 SYDVKM. CDR3 length: 16 residues. V trimming: 5 bases; J trimming: 8 bases; junction bases outside the gene matches: 9. In nucleotides, the CDR3 is TGTGCCAGCAGTCTCTTCCGGGGGACAGGGGGCGAAAAACTGTTTTTT. Translated, it gives CASSLFRGTGGEKLFF.

The chain is built from TRBV5-4 and TRBJ1-5; D is possibly TRBD1 (6 bases). Germline V gene lookup returns CDR1 SGHNT and CDR2 YYREEE (reference sequence). The CDR3 consists of 13 residues. Trimming shortened V by 3 bases and J by 11 bases, and 15 bases separated the two germline ends. The CDR3 nucleotides read TGTGCCAGCAGCTCTGGAATGGAGGGGGCCCAGCATTTT. This encodes CASSSGMEGAQHF.

The chain employs TRBV28 and TRBJ1-2; TRBD1 might be the D (6 bases). Looked up from germline, CDR1 is MDHEN and CDR2 is SYDVKM. Trimming took off 5 bases at V and 0 bases at J, with 13 bases between the two ends. The CDR3 is 15 amino acids. CDR3 residues: CASSTTGRANYGYTF. CDR3 nucleotides: TGTGCCAGCAGTACAACAGGGCGAGCTAACTATGGCTACACCTTC.

V and J are TRBV6-1 and TRBJ1-1, with 7 bases aligning to TRBD1. V trimming: 2 bases; J trimming: 1 base; junction bases outside the gene matches: 13. The CDR3 length is 18 residues. Germline assignment: CDR1 MNHNS and CDR2 SASEGT. Written as DNA, the CDR3 is TGTGCCAGCAGTGAAAAGGTGGGAGGGGGCCCTTGGAACACTGAAGCTTTCTTT. It translates to CASSEKVGGGPWNTEAFF.

V and J are TRBV6-1 and TRBJ2-5; 8 bases agree with TRBD2. V lost 6 bases and J lost 2; bases outside the gene matches: 5. The CDR3 has 14 amino acids. Germline CDR1 MNHNS, CDR2 SASEGT. This chain's CDR3 is CASSGSGGQETQYF. In DNA, the CDR3 is TGTGCCAGCAGCGGGAGCGGGGGACAAGAGACCCAGTACTTC.

This chain joins TRBV19 and TRBJ1-4, with D possibly being TRBD1 (5 bases). The germline CDR1 and CDR2 sequences are LNHDA and SQIVND (reference sequence). The CDR3 has 14 amino acids. V was cut by 4 bases and J by 4 bases, with 10 bases left in between. This CDR3 reads CASSTRAYNEKLFF. The CDR3 coding sequence is TGTGCCAGTAGTACCAGGGCTTATAATGAAAAACTGTTTTTT.

This chain links TRBV28 with TRBJ1-5; TRBD1 is a possible D gene (6 bases). Germline V gives CDR1 MDHEN, CDR2 SYDVKM. The CDR3 has 14 amino acids. V lost 6 bases and J lost 10, with 19 bases in between. For the CDR3, the DNA is TGTGCCAGCAGCCAGGGGACATATCTCAGCCCCCAGCATTTT. It codes for CASSQGTYLSPQHF.